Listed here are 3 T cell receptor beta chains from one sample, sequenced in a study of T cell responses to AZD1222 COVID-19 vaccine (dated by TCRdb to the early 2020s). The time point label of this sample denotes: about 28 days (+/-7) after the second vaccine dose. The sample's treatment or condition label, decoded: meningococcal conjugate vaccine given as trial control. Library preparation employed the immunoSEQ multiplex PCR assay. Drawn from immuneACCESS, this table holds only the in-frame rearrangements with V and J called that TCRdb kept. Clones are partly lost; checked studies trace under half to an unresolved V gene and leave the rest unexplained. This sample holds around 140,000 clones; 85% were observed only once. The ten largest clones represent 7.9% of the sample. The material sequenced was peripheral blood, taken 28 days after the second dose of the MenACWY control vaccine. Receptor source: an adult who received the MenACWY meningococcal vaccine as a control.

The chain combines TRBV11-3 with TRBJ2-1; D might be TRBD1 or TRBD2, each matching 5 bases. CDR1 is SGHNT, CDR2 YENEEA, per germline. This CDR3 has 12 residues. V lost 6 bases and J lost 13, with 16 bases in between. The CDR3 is CASSRIQGVQFF. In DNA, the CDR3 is TGTGCCAGCAGTCGGATCCAGGGAGTCCAGTTCTTC. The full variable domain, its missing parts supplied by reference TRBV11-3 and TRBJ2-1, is EAGVVQSPRYKIIEKKQPVAFWCNPISGHNTLYWYLQNLGQGPELLIRYENEEAVDDSQLPKDRFSAERLKGVDSTLKIQPAELGDSAVYLCASSRIQGVQFFGPGTRLTVL.

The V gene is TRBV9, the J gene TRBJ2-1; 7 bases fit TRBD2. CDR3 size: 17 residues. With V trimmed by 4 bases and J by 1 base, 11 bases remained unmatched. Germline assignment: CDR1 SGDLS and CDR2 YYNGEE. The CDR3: CASSSAGSGKSYNEQFF. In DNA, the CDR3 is TGTGCCAGCAGCTCAGCTGGGAGCGGGAAGTCCTACAATGAGCAGTTCTTC.

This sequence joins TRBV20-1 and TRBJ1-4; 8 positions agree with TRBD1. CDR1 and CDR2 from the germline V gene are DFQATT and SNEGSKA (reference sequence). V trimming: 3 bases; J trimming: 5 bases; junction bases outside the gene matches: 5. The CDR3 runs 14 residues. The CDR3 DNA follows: TGCAGTGCTAGTGACCGGGACAGGAATGAAAAACTGTTTTTT. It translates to CSASDRDRNEKLFF.